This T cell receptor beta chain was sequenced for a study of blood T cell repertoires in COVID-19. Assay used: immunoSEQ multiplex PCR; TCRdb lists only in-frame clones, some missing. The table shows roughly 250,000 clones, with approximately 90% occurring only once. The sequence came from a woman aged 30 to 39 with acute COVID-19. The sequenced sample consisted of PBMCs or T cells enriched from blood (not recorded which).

CDR3 nucleotide sequence: TGTGCCAGCAGCTACAGGACTAGCGGCTACGAGCAGTACTTC. It codes for CASSYRTSGYEQYF. The gene calls are TRBV7-2 and TRBJ2-7; 10 bases map to TRBD2. Germline loops: CDR1 SGHTA, CDR2 FQGNSA. This CDR3 contains 14 residues. After removal of 4 bases from V and 3 bases from J, the junction contained 3 bases not matched to a gene.